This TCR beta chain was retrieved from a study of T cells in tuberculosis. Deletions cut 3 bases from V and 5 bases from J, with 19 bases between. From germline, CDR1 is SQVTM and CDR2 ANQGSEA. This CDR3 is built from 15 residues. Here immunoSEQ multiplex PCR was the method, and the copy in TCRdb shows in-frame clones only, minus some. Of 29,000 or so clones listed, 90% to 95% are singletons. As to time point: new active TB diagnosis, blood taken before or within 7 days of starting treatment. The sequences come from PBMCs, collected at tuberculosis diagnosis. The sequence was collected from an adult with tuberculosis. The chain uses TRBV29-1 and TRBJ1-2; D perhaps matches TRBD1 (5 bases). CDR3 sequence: CSVDGHAGIPYGYTF. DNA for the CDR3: TGCAGCGTTGATGGCCACGCAGGGATCCCTTATGGCTACACCTTC.